The clone carrying this T cell receptor beta chain showed up just a few times. The antigen remains undetermined. The data originate from a study of CD4 T cells in relation to SARS-CoV-2 and coronaviruses. Background on the study: TCR beta CDR3s were sequenced after 10-day antigen culture of PBMCs. No peptide or an HIV-1 Nef peptide pool served as negative control.

Sequencing used immunoSEQ multiplex PCR; TCRdb keeps in-frame clones, though not all of them. In the table there are some 16,000 clones, roughly 82% of which are singletons. The CDR3 is 15 amino acids. Per the germline V gene, CDR1 is SEHNR and CDR2 is FQNEAQ (reference sequence). Trimming removed 5 bases from V and 0 bases from J, with 11 bases in between. CD4+ T cells from unexposed donors were obtained before the COVID-19 pandemic (2011-2018). Isolation of CD4+ T cells took place after approximately eleven days in culture. As cell numbers allowed, unexposed-donor CD4+ T cells faced SARS-CoV-2 S/N and four cold-coronavirus spikes.

Sequences were obtained from CD4+ T cells from PBMCs, cultured in vitro. The source is a human donor in good health. The chain carries TRBV7-9 and TRBJ1-5, with D perhaps TRBD1 (6 bases). This CDR3 reads CASSPGQSSNQPQHF. The CDR3 nucleotides are TGTGCCAGCAGCCCGGGACAATCTAGCAATCAGCCCCAGCATTTT.